This is a list of T cell receptor beta chains from one sample in a study of T cells expressing NK-cell markers. Following a re-call of the 5' RACE reads, TCRdb has one entry per CDR3 protein and lacks DNA. With some 450,000 distinct CDR3 sequences in the sample, the ten largest clones hold approximately 7%. The sequenced sample was blood T cells: a sorted CD56 or NKG2C T cell subset, CD4+ or CD8+ T cells, or bulk PBMC T cells (not recorded which). Source of these receptors: a woman between 18 and 69 years old in good health. Each CDR3 is given with its conserved first and last residue. Fields, in order: V gene, J gene, CDR3 protein.

V: TRBV5-1
J: TRBJ1-3
CDR3: CASSGRDTRSGNTIYF

V: TRBV5-1
J: TRBJ2-5
CDR3: CASSPYNRGGTQYF

V: TRBV20-1
J: TRBJ2-2
CDR3: CSARPGNTGELFF

V: TRBV4-1
J: TRBJ2-5
CDR3: CASSQDGTVGWGQETQYF

V: TRBV7-2
J: TRBJ2-1
CDR3: CASSLGREPYNEQFF

V: TRBV27
J: TRBJ2-7
CDR3: CASRDRGFYEQYF

V: TRBV28
J: TRBJ2-2
CDR3: CASSFPGVRDGELFF

V: TRBV20-1
J: TRBJ2-1
CDR3: CSARGDTAYNEQFF

V: TRBV6-2/TRBV6-3
J: TRBJ2-2
CDR3: CASLPPGQGNTGELFF

V: TRBV11-2
J: TRBJ1-1
CDR3: CASSPGYTEAFF

V: TRBV5-1
J: TRBJ2-2
CDR3: CASSLVLDGELFF

V: TRBV7-2
J: TRBJ2-1
CDR3: CASSLRGKRYNEQFF

V: TRBV7-2
J: TRBJ2-7
CDR3: CASSLDIYEQYF

V: TRBV6-2/TRBV6-3
J: TRBJ2-1
CDR3: CASSLDQAQQFF

V: TRBV20-1
J: TRBJ2-5
CDR3: CSAPYGPRLGVETQYF

V: TRBV4-3
J: TRBJ1-2
CDR3: CASSQVGEITTNYGYTF

V: TRBV5-5
J: TRBJ2-1
CDR3: CASSWSSDVSSYNEQFF

V: TRBV7-7
J: TRBJ1-5
CDR3: CANPFTTTVPRNQPQHF

V: TRBV7-9
J: TRBJ1-5
CDR3: CASSLEGGEAMQPQHF

V: TRBV5-1
J: TRBJ2-5
CDR3: CASSLVVAETQYF

V: TRBV6-5
J: TRBJ2-3
CDR3: CASSYLSAGFELQYF

V: TRBV20-1
J: TRBJ2-5
CDR3: CSAGTGKETQYF

V: TRBV12-3/TRBV12-4
J: TRBJ2-1
CDR3: CASSSGRGPYNEQFF

V: TRBV6-1
J: TRBJ1-4
CDR3: CASRRQGSEKLFF

V: TRBV25-1
J: TRBJ1-2
CDR3: CATGTGTGGYGYTF

V: TRBV7-2
J: TRBJ1-6
CDR3: CASSYAGGTPLHF

V: TRBV7-2
J: TRBJ2-3
CDR3: CASSDLQLAGADTQYF

V: TRBV6-1
J: TRBJ2-5
CDR3: CASSQPPVEGGETQYF

V: TRBV6-2/TRBV6-3
J: TRBJ1-1
CDR3: CASSYRPFPLNTEAFF

V: TRBV20-1
J: TRBJ1-2
CDR3: CSASTVSSSGYTF

V: TRBV4-2
J: TRBJ1-1
CDR3: CASSQTGGLDTEAFF

V: TRBV4-3
J: TRBJ2-1
CDR3: CASSQEGLALNEQFF

V: TRBV7-8
J: TRBJ1-1
CDR3: CASRLVGGLNTEAFF

V: TRBV6-1
J: TRBJ2-7
CDR3: CASNPGTGLYEQYF

V: TRBV11-3
J: TRBJ2-3
CDR3: CASGSSTDTQYF

V: TRBV5-8
J: TRBJ2-5
CDR3: CASSQGLAALQETQYF

V: TRBV3-1
J: TRBJ2-1
CDR3: CASSQDRRLAGYSYNEQFF

V: TRBV6-1
J: TRBJ2-1
CDR3: CASSPRELGGEQFF

V: TRBV28
J: TRBJ2-1
CDR3: CASMVYRGLNNEQFF

V: TRBV20-1
J: TRBJ1-4
CDR3: CSARDRRGHEKLFF

V: TRBV10-3
J: TRBJ2-2
CDR3: CAISGDPQTGELFF

V: TRBV7-9
J: TRBJ2-1
CDR3: CASTSVGGRTNNEQFF